The 23 T cell receptor beta chains listed next were all sequenced from one sample in a study of cytomegalovirus exposure and HLA in healthy donors. The PCR used 60 Vbeta and 13 Jbeta primers. Measured with immunoSEQ multiplex PCR; TCRdb has only the in-frame clones, and not every one. The profile shows roughly 150,000 clones, approximately 81% of them singletons. The sequencing input was PBMCs. Every receptor here comes from a man aged 30 to 45 in good health and CMV-seropositive.

The CDR3 nucleotides read TGTGCCAGCAGCTTATACGGGACTAGCGTCCCAGATACGCAGTATTTT. The encoded protein is CASSLYGTSVPDTQYF. This sequence joins TRBV7-4 and TRBJ2-3; 10 nucleotides line up with TRBD2. V shed 2 bases and J 4 bases; nucleotides not matched to a gene: 6. The CDR3 contains 16 residues. The germline V gene encodes CDR1 SGHVT and CDR2 SQSDAQ.

The chain uses TRBV19 and TRBJ1-2; 7 nucleotides match TRBD1. The V and J ends lost 2 bases and 2 bases, in that order; junction bases with no gene match: 11. Germline V gives CDR1 LNHDA, CDR2 SQIVND (reference sequence). The CDR3 covers 17 residues. CDR3 in DNA: TGTGCCAGTAGTATAAGATTAAGGGCAGGGGGGAACTATGGCTACACCTTC. Translation: CASSIRLRAGGNYGYTF.

The chain recombines TRBV7-6 with TRBJ1-4, with no clear D. Per germline, CDR1 SGHVS and CDR2 FNYEAQ. This CDR3 is built from 13 residues. Trimming removed 0 bases from V and 5 bases from J, with 4 bases in between. CDR3 bases: TGTGCCAGCAGCTTAGCTATAAATGAAAAACTGTTTTTT. Translated, it gives CASSLAINEKLFF. The full variable domain, completed using reference TRBV7-6 and TRBJ1-4, is GAGVSQSPRYKVTKRGQDVALRCDPISGHVSLYWYRQALGQGPEFLTYFNYEAQQDKSGLPNDRFSAERPEGSISTLTIQRTEQRDSAMYRCASSLAINEKLFFGSGTQLSVL.

The chain combines TRBV6-5 with TRBJ1-6; the match to TRBD1 covers 7 bases. This CDR3 is built from 14 residues. V shed 2 bases, J shed 6 bases, and the junction held 1 base outside the gene matches. Germline lookup yields CDR1 MNHEY and CDR2 SVGAGI. The CDR3 loop reads CASSYEGANSPLHF. For the CDR3, the DNA is TGTGCCAGCAGTTACGAGGGGGCTAATTCACCCCTCCACTTT.

The sample holds one count of this clone. The genes are TRBV7-2 and TRBJ1-5; D is unclear. Germline-derived CDR1 and CDR2 are SGHTA and FQGNSA. This CDR3 comprises 12 residues. The V end was cut by 0 bases, the J end by 6 bases, with 3 bases between. The CDR3 loop is CASSLAAQPQHF. CDR3 nucleotides: TGTGCCAGCAGCTTAGCGGCTCAGCCCCAGCATTTT.

This chain connects TRBV5-6 to TRBJ1-1; possibly TRBD1 for D (5 bases). Germline assignment: CDR1 SGHDT and CDR2 YYEEEE. CDR3 length equals 16 residues. Trimming pared 4 bases from V and 0 bases from J, leaving 16 bases between. The CDR3: CASSPLARGMNTEAFF. For the CDR3, the DNA is TGTGCCAGCAGCCCACTCGCTCGGGGGATGAACACTGAAGCTTTCTTT.

The V and J genes are TRBV27 and TRBJ2-2; D is possibly TRBD2 (5 bases). From germline, CDR1 is MNHEY and CDR2 SMNVEV (reference sequence). V lost 7 bases to trimming and J lost 6 bases, with 21 bases between them. The CDR3 contains 16 residues. Here the CDR3 DNA reads TGTGCCAGCACTCCCTGGTCGGGGAGCTGGCCCGGGGAGCTGTTTTTT. It codes for CASTPWSGSWPGELFF.

V usage is TRBV9 and J usage is TRBJ1-3, with D maybe TRBD1 (5 bases). Germline V CDR1 and CDR2: SGDLS, YYNGEE. This CDR3 is 15 amino acids long. Trimming removed 7 bases at V and 2 bases at J, with 16 bases between. The CDR3 is CASGPGGPPGNTIYF. The CDR3, as DNA: TGTGCCAGCGGCCCGGGGGGACCCCCTGGAAACACCATATATTTT.

This rearrangement joins TRBV27 to TRBJ1-1, with D perhaps matching TRBD1 (6 bases). CDR1 is MNHEY and CDR2 is SMNVEV in the germline V gene (reference sequence). The germline V and J ends were trimmed by 5 bases and 5 bases, with 18 bases remaining between them. The CDR3 is made up of 15 amino acids. The DNA for the CDR3 is TGTGCCAGCAGTCGTGGGGGCCGGGTGTCTACTGAAGCTTTCTTT. The encoded protein is CASSRGGRVSTEAFF.

A note on this clone: The sample has other DNA sequences that encode this CDR3 too. This chain uses TRBV14 with TRBJ1-2, with no clear D. There are 13 residues in the CDR3. CDR1 is SGHDN and CDR2 is FVKESK in the germline V gene. Trimming cost V 1 base and J 4 bases, with 7 bases left between them. CDR3: CASSQGQIYGYTF. CDR3 bases: TGTGCCAGCAGCCAAGGGCAGATCTATGGCTACACCTTC.

The chain links TRBV7-8 to TRBJ2-1; 11 nucleotides agree with TRBD2. The CDR3 runs 18 residues. Germline CDR1 and CDR2: SGHVS and FQNEAQ. The V segment lost 5 bases and the J segment 0 bases; nucleotides outside the gene matches: 9. CDR3 sequence: CASSMGGLAESSYNEQFF. Here the CDR3 DNA reads TGTGCCAGCAGCATGGGGGGACTAGCGGAGAGCTCCTACAATGAGCAGTTCTTC.

The V call is TRBV4-3, the J call TRBJ1-2; TRBD1 aligns across 7 bases. Per the germline V gene, CDR1 is LGHNA and CDR2 is YSLEER. The CDR3 consists of 15 residues. Losses at the gene ends were 2 bases for V and 5 bases for J; bases not matched to a gene: 8. CDR3 bases: TGCGCCAGCAGCCAAAATTCAGGGGGAGGATATGGCTACACCTTC. Encoded protein: CASSQNSGGGYGYTF.

This chain links TRBV5-1 with TRBJ2-1; D unresolved. V was shortened by 0 bases and J by 2 bases, with 15 bases between the two germline ends. The germline gives CDR1 SGHRS, CDR2 YFSETQ. This CDR3 has 17 amino acids. The CDR3 DNA sequence: TGCGCCAGCAGCTTGGCCGAGGCCTCCGATACCTACAATGAGCAGTTCTTC. Its protein is CASSLAEASDTYNEQFF.

J is TRBJ1-2 and V is TRBV9, with a weak D call TRBD1 (5 bases). V was cut by 4 bases and J by 7 bases, with 14 bases left in between. CDR3 length: 13 amino acids. Germline V gene data show CDR1 as SGDLS and CDR2 as YYNGEE. The CDR3 here is CASSLTDLTGYTF. The CDR3 bases are TGTGCCAGCAGCTTGACAGATCTGACTGGCTACACCTTC. The full variable domain, rest sourced from reference TRBV9 and TRBJ1-2, is DSGVTQTPKHLITATGQRVTLRCSPRSGDLSVYWYQQSLDQGLQFLIQYYNGEERAKGNILERFSAQQFPDLHSELNLSSLELGDSALYFCASSLTDLTGYTFGSGTRLTVV.

This rearrangement joins TRBV6-6 to TRBJ1-4; weak D call: TRBD1 (5 bases). Trimming took off 8 bases at V and 8 bases at J, with 18 bases between the two ends. Germline V gives CDR1 MNHNY, CDR2 SVGAGI (reference sequence). The CDR3 covers 14 residues. The CDR3 DNA sequence: TGTGCCAGCGCCAGGGACTATGTGGGAGAAAAACTGTTTTTT. This gives the protein CASARDYVGEKLFF.

This clone was observed once. The chain joins TRBV29-1 to TRBJ2-1; a weak D match, TRBD2 (6 bases). V lost 6 bases, J lost 0 bases, and 15 bases lay in between. The CDR3 has 15 residues. The germline V gene has CDR1 SQVTM and CDR2 ANQGSEA. CDR3 in amino acids: CSVSGTVSSYNEQFF. CDR3 in DNA: TGCAGCGTATCCGGGACTGTTAGCTCCTACAATGAGCAGTTCTTC.

The chain is built from TRBV27 and TRBJ2-1; 8 bases are a match to TRBD2. V lost 6 bases to trimming and J lost 6 bases; unmatched junction nucleotides: 4. Per germline, CDR1 MNHEY and CDR2 SMNVEV (reference sequence). The CDR3 sequence is 13 residues long. The CDR3 loop is CASRTGRANEQFF. CDR3 nucleotide sequence: TGTGCCAGCAGAACCGGGAGGGCCAATGAGCAGTTCTTC.

This clone appeared a few times. The V gene is TRBV30, the J gene TRBJ1-1; unclear D gene. With 0 bases removed from V and 3 bases from J, the gap between germline ends came to 8 bases. There are 13 residues in the CDR3. Germline V CDR1 and CDR2: GTSNPN, SVGIG (reference sequence). The CDR3: CAWSVEGYTEAFF. In DNA form, the CDR3 reads TGTGCCTGGAGTGTGGAGGGCTACACTGAAGCTTTCTTT.

This rearrangement joins TRBV2 to TRBJ1-5; 10 bases agree with TRBD1. Germline trimming cut 7 bases from V and 7 bases from J; bases unmatched to any gene: 19. Germline loops: CDR1 SNHLY, CDR2 FYNNEI. The CDR3 extends over 18 amino acids. As DNA, the CDR3 is TGTGCCAGCACACGGGACAGGGGAGGAGTGATAGGCAGCCAGCCCCAGCATTTT. Its translation: CASTRDRGGVIGSQPQHF. Filled out from reference TRBV2 and TRBJ1-5, the complete variable domain reads EPEVTQTPSHQVTQMGQEVILRCVPISNHLYFYWYRQILGQKVEFLVSFYNNEISEKSEIFDDQFSVERPDGSNFTLKIRSTKLEDSAMYFCASTRDRGGVIGSQPQHFGDGTRLSIL.

CDR3 sequence reads: CASSAVAGPAYNEQFF. DNA for the CDR3: TGTGCCAGCAGCGCGGTAGCGGGCCCCGCCTACAATGAGCAGTTCTTC. The J gene is TRBJ2-1, the V gene TRBV9; TRBD2 agrees at 7 bases. The CDR3 spans 16 residues. Germline CDR1 is SGDLS and CDR2 is YYNGEE. Trimming removed 3 bases from V and 2 bases from J; junction bases left unmatched: 8.

This chain's CDR3 is CASIFSGNTEAFF. In DNA form, the CDR3 reads TGTGCCAGCATTTTTTCCGGGAACACTGAAGCTTTCTTT. The chain links TRBV28 to TRBJ1-1; D is unresolved. The CDR3 sequence is 13 residues long. CDR1 and CDR2 from the germline V gene are MDHEN and SYDVKM. V lost 7 bases to trimming and J lost 1 base, with 10 bases between them.

This chain joins TRBV7-2 and TRBJ2-2, with TRBD1 as a possible D gene (6 bases). The CDR3 runs to 15 residues. V was trimmed by 2 bases and J by 6 bases, leaving 13 bases between them. Germline V lookup: CDR1 SGHTA, CDR2 FQGNSA. Here the CDR3 DNA reads TGTGCCAGCAGCTTACTCAAGGGGGTTGCCGGGGAGCTGTTTTTT. Its translation: CASSLLKGVAGELFF. Complete variable domain (other parts from reference TRBV7-2 and TRBJ2-2): GAGVSQSPSNKVTEKGKDVELRCDPISGHTALYWYRQSLGQGLEFLIYFQGNSAPDKSGLPSDRFSAERTGGSVSTLTIQRTQQEDSAVYLCASSLLKGVAGELFFGEGSRLTVL.

The chain combines TRBV7-9 with TRBJ2-7; 7 bases are shared with TRBD1. The CDR3 extends over 12 amino acids. The trim removed 5 bases at V and 4 bases at J, leaving 2 bases unmatched. CDR1 SEHNR and CDR2 FQNEAQ come from the germline V gene (reference sequence). The CDR3 sequence is CASSKQGYEQYF. The CDR3, as DNA: TGTGCCAGCAGCAAACAGGGGTACGAGCAGTACTTC.